This T cell receptor beta chain was identified in a study of OX40 agonist ivuxolimab in advanced cancers. The method was immunoSEQ multiplex PCR; TCRdb's version includes in-frame clones alone and lacks a portion of them. The sample holds about 84,000 clones, roughly nine tenths seen once. A remark on this clone: The antigen remains undetermined.

Whole-study results and caveats: Still undetermined is the antigen specificity of the expanded peripheral T cells.

This receptor was taken from an adult with an advanced solid tumor such as melanoma, head and neck, liver or kidney cancer. The material was CD4+ or CD8+ T cells sorted from blood, obtained in a trial of the OX40 agonist ivuxolimab.

CDR3: CSVEVGQGAATEKLFF. CDR3 in DNA: TGCAGCGTTGAAGTGGGACAGGGGGCGGCAACAGAAAAACTGTTTTTT. J is TRBJ1-4 and V is TRBV29-1, with TRBD1 matching 12 bases. The CDR3 contains 16 residues. The germline gives CDR1 SQVTM, CDR2 ANQGSEA. V lost 1 base and J lost 8; bases outside the gene matches: 8.